The 24 T cell receptor beta chains below were found in one sample sequenced in a study of T cells in Graves' hyperthyroidism and ophthalmopathy. Regions amplified from RNA transcripts were the TCR beta CDR3 regions. The HTBI set primed first-round TCR CDR3 RT-PCR. TCRdb ran MiXCR on the multiplex PCR reads and lists one entry per CDR3 protein. The profile shows about 290,000 distinct CDR3 sequences, around 15% of them singletons. Material: blood. The receptor source for this set is a woman aged 40-49 years with Graves' hyperthyroidism.

This clonotype was detected only a few times. The V call is TRBV7-2, the J call TRBJ2-1; tentative D call: TRBD2 (6 bases). This CDR3 is 13 amino acids long. Germline CDR1 is SGHTA and CDR2 is FQGNSA. Between the trimmed V and J ends, which lost 0 bases and 12 bases, there was a span of 12 bases. CDR3 nucleotide sequence: TGTGCCAGCAGCTTAGCGGTGCGGCGGGGGCAGTTCTTC. This gives the protein CASSLAVRRGQFF.

This sequence joins TRBV19 and TRBJ1-1, with a tentative D call TRBD1 (6 bases). Germline CDR1 LNHDA, CDR2 SQIVND (reference sequence). CDR3 length: 13 amino acids. The chain's CDR3 is CVTRRGENTEAFF. Here the CDR3 DNA reads TGTGTCACAAGGAGGGGGGAGAACACTGAAGCTTTCTTT.

This clonotype occurred many times. V is TRBV19 and J is TRBJ1-1; D might be TRBD1 (5 bases). The germline gives CDR1 LNHDA, CDR2 SQIVND (reference sequence). The CDR3 is made up of 11 amino acids. Trimming took off 4 bases at V and 6 bases at J, with 6 bases between the two ends. CDR3 sequence (DNA): TGTGCCAGTAGTAAGGGACCTGAAGCTTTCTTT. It encodes CASSKGPEAFF.

This clonotype was counted ten times or more. V is TRBV10-3 and J is TRBJ2-7; a weak D match, TRBD1 (6 bases). With 10 bases removed from V and 5 bases from J, the gap between germline ends came to 15 bases. Germline V lookup: CDR1 ENHRY, CDR2 SYGVKD. CDR3 length: 12 residues. CDR3: CATTGNLDEQYF. The CDR3 region has the DNA TGTGCCACAACAGGGAATCTCGACGAGCAGTACTTC.

This clonotype was observed many times. As DNA, the CDR3 is TGTGCCAGCAGCTTGAGGCTAGCGGCCAGAGAGACCCAGTACTTC. As protein: CASSLRLAARETQYF. The rearrangement links TRBV5-8 to TRBJ2-5; the match to TRBD2 covers 7 bases. CDR3 length: 15 amino acids. Trimming at V came to 1 base and at J to 4 bases, leaving 7 bases not matched to a gene. Per germline, CDR1 SGHTS and CDR2 YDEGEE.

This clonotype was counted many times. J is TRBJ2-5 and V is TRBV28; D is unclear. The CDR3 is 14 amino acids. CDR1 is MDHEN, CDR2 SYDVKM, per germline. The germline V and J ends were trimmed by 3 bases and 5 bases, with 13 bases remaining between them. This chain's CDR3 is CASSFRLGMETQYF. DNA for the CDR3: TGTGCCAGCAGTTTTAGGCTGGGTATGGAGACCCAGTACTTC.

This clonotype has ten or more counts. This chain uses TRBV29-1 with TRBJ2-3; D is unclear. Looked up from germline, CDR1 is SQVTM and CDR2 is ANQGSEA. CDR3 length equals 13 residues. V shed 6 bases and J shed 2 bases, with 12 bases lying between them. The CDR3 sequence: CSVEWRITDTQYF. In DNA, the CDR3 is TGCAGCGTCGAGTGGCGCATCACAGATACGCAGTATTTT.

This clonotype was counted many times. The chain recombines TRBV30 with TRBJ1-4, with D hard to call. Germline lookup yields CDR1 GTSNPN and CDR2 SVGIG (reference sequence). Trimming cost V 4 bases and J 8 bases, with 11 bases left between them. This CDR3 is built from 12 residues. Written as DNA, the CDR3 is TGTGCCTGGAAATCTGGAGGCGAAAAACTGTTTTTT. It specifies CAWKSGGEKLFF. Looking up the rest from reference TRBV30 and TRBJ1-4 gives the full variable domain: SQTIHQWPATLVQPVGSPLSLECTVEGTSNPNLYWYRQAAGRGLQLLFYSVGIGQISSEVPQNLSASRPQDRQFILSSKKLLLSDSGFYLCAWKSGGEKLFFGSGTQLSVL.

This clonotype was seen ten or more times. The V gene is TRBV28, the J gene TRBJ2-7, with D hard to call. V was cut by 4 bases and J by 1 base, with 5 bases left in between. CDR1 MDHEN and CDR2 SYDVKM come from the germline V gene. There are 12 residues in the CDR3. CDR3 DNA: TGTGCCAGCAGTTCCCCGTCCTACGAGCAGTACTTC. As protein: CASSSPSYEQYF.

The table lists this clonotype with many counts. The V gene is TRBV2, the J gene TRBJ1-6; perhaps TRBD1 as D (5 bases). Per the germline V gene, CDR1 is SNHLY and CDR2 is FYNNEI. There are 18 residues in the CDR3. Trimming took off 3 bases at V and 7 bases at J, with 22 bases between the two ends. CDR3 amino acids: CASSEDLGTTRQNSPLHF. Written as DNA, the CDR3 is TGTGCCAGCAGTGAGGACCTGGGGACGACCCGCCAGAATTCACCCCTCCACTTT.

This clonotype was counted only a few times. The chain carries TRBV20-1 and TRBJ2-7, with TRBD1 matching over 9 bases. Germline CDR1 and CDR2: DFQATT and SNEGSKA (reference sequence). This CDR3 has 14 residues. The junction had 4 bases not matched to a gene; V was cut back by 3 bases and J by 1 base. CDR3 bases: TGCAGTGCTAGGTTCGGGACAGGGTCCTACGAGCAGTACTTC. Translating gives CSARFGTGSYEQYF.

This clonotype was observed a few times. V is TRBV10-2 and J is TRBJ2-5; no firm D call. The CDR3 has 13 residues. V was clipped by 5 bases and J by 5 bases, with 12 bases between them. Germline V gives CDR1 WSHSY, CDR2 SAAADI. This CDR3 reads CASSNIVLETQYF. CDR3 sequence (DNA): TGCGCCAGCAGTAACATCGTGCTGGAGACCCAGTACTTC.

The table lists this clonotype with many counts. The chain combines TRBV30 with TRBJ1-5, with D maybe TRBD1 (5 bases). V was clipped by 1 base and J by 4 bases, with 8 bases between them. CDR1 is GTSNPN, CDR2 SVGIG, per germline (reference sequence). CDR3 length: 13 residues. CDR3 in DNA: TGTGCCTGGAGTGAGGCAGGGAATCAGCCCCAGCATTTT. Protein product: CAWSEAGNQPQHF. Looking up the rest from reference TRBV30 and TRBJ1-5 gives the full variable domain: SQTIHQWPATLVQPVGSPLSLECTVEGTSNPNLYWYRQAAGRGLQLLFYSVGIGQISSEVPQNLSASRPQDRQFILSSKKLLLSDSGFYLCAWSEAGNQPQHFGDGTRLSIL.

This clonotype came up many times. This chain uses TRBV6-1 with TRBJ2-5, with D possibly being TRBD1 (6 bases). The germline V gene encodes CDR1 MNHNS and CDR2 SASEGT. The V end was cut by 5 bases, the J end by 1 base, with 14 bases between. The length of the CDR3 is 15 residues. CDR3 nucleotide sequence: TGTGCCAGCAGTCGACAGACAGGCGGCCAAGAGACCCAGTACTTC. Translation gives CASSRQTGGQETQYF.

This clonotype was recorded at least ten times. This sequence joins TRBV2 and TRBJ2-3; no clear D. This CDR3 spans 15 amino acids. Germline V gives CDR1 SNHLY, CDR2 FYNNEI. Trimming removed 2 bases at V and 2 bases at J, with 11 bases between. The CDR3 protein is CASSEREIYTDTQYF. As DNA, the CDR3 is TGTGCCAGCAGTGAAAGAGAGATTTACACAGATACGCAGTATTTT.

This clonotype was seen repeatedly, ten times or more. The chain is built from TRBV6-5 and TRBJ1-1; no reliable D call. The V end lost 0 bases, the J end lost 3 bases, and 11 bases lay between the germline ends. From germline, CDR1 is MNHEY and CDR2 SVGAGI. CDR3 length: 15 residues. The CDR3 region has the DNA TGTGCCAGCAGTTACTCAGGGTCACGGGACACTGAAGCTTTCTTT. This encodes CASSYSGSRDTEAFF.

This clonotype was counted ten times or more. J is TRBJ1-1 and V is TRBV7-3, with D hard to call. Germline V CDR1 and CDR2: SGHTA, FQGTGA. The CDR3 runs 13 residues. Deletions cut 5 bases from V and 5 bases from J, with 12 bases between. The CDR3 DNA is TGTGCCAGCAGCACACAAAGTGGAACTGAAGCTTTCTTT. Translated: CASSTQSGTEAFF.

This clonotype was detected many times. The V gene is TRBV7-2, the J gene TRBJ1-4; 7 positions agree with TRBD1. This CDR3 region has 16 residues. V gave up 5 bases and J gave up 0 bases; unmatched junction bases: 6. Germline CDR1 SGHTA, CDR2 FQGNSA. The CDR3 protein is CASSTQGGATNEKLFF. CDR3 in DNA: TGTGCCAGCAGCACCCAGGGGGGGGCAACTAATGAAAAACTGTTTTTT.

Only a few counts were recorded for this clonotype. V usage is TRBV5-8 and J usage is TRBJ2-1; maybe TRBD2 (5 bases). The length of the CDR3 is 15 residues. Trimming took off 4 bases at V and 0 bases at J, with 11 bases between the two ends. From germline, CDR1 is SGHTS and CDR2 YDEGEE. The chain's CDR3 is CASSQLGGSYNEQFF. For the CDR3, the DNA is TGTGCCAGCAGCCAACTAGGTGGCTCCTACAATGAGCAGTTCTTC. Full variable domain (missing parts from reference TRBV5-8 and TRBJ2-1): EAGVTQSPTHLIKTRGQQATLRCSPISGHTSVYWYQQALGLGLQFLLWYDEGEERNRGNFPPRFSGRQFPNYSSELNVNALELEDSALYLCASSQLGGSYNEQFFGPGTRLTVL.

This clonotype occurred many times. This chain uses TRBV6-2 or TRBV6-3 with TRBJ1-5, with no clear D. The CDR3 runs 14 residues. V lost 6 bases and J lost 1, with 10 bases in between. Germline V gene data show CDR1 as MNHEY and CDR2 as SVGEGT. The CDR3 spells CASRRMASNQPQHF. The DNA for the CDR3 is TGTGCCAGCAGGCGCATGGCGAGCAATCAGCCCCAGCATTTT.

This clonotype has a count of ten or more. This rearrangement joins TRBV7-2 to TRBJ2-7, with no clear D. V shed 4 bases and J shed 3 bases, with 13 bases lying between them. The CDR3 sequence is 14 residues long. Germline loops: CDR1 SGHTA, CDR2 FQGNSA. In DNA form, the CDR3 reads TGTGCCAGCAGCTCCGGCAGCAGGTACTACGAGCAGTACTTC. Protein sequence: CASSSGSRYYEQYF.

As to this clonotype: This sequence may be a read error, since a much larger clone differs from it by one base. The chain combines TRBV12-3 or TRBV12-4 with TRBJ2-5; either TRBD1 or TRBD2 may supply D (5 bases each). The CDR3 sequence is 14 residues long. The V end lost 5 bases, the J end lost 7 bases, and 17 bases lay between the germline ends. CDR3 nucleotide sequence: TGTGCCAGCAGTCCCCTGGGGGACGTAGGGACCCAGTACTTC. This encodes CASSPLGDVGTQYF.

This clonotype has more than one count but fewer than ten. The V and J genes are TRBV5-1 and TRBJ2-5, with D tentatively TRBD1 (5 bases). The V and J ends lost 4 bases and 4 bases respectively, with 14 bases between them. The CDR3 contains 14 residues. The V gene's germline CDR1 is SGHRS and CDR2 YFSETQ. The CDR3 region is CASSRDSPGETQYF. As DNA, the CDR3 is TGCGCCAGCAGCCGCGACAGCCCCGGAGAGACCCAGTACTTC.

This clonotype came up many times. This chain's CDR3 is CATTRTGSGEQYF. CDR3 nucleotide sequence: TGTGCCACCACCCGGACAGGGTCGGGCGAGCAGTACTTC. The chain uses TRBV2 and TRBJ2-7, with TRBD1 matching over 8 bases. The V gene end was trimmed by 10 bases and the J gene end by 6 bases; junction bases not matched to a gene: 11. The germline V gene has CDR1 SNHLY and CDR2 FYNNEI. The CDR3 is 13 residues long.